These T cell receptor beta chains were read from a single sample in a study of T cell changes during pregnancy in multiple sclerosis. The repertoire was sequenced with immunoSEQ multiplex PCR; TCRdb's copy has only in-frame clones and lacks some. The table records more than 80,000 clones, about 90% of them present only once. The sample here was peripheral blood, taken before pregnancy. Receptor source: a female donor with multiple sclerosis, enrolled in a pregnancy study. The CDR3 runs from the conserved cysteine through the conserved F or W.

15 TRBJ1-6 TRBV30 CAWSVGGSLDSPLHF
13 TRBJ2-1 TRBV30 CAWSTGGVNEQFF
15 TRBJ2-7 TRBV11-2 CASRTHRGSSYEQYF
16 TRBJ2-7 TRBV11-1 CASSLSGDTVTYEQYF
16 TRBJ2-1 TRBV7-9 CASSTSFLAGYNEQFF
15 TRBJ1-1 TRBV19 CASSIGQGLRTEAFF
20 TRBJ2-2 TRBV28 CASRVRGGRGGGMNTGELFF
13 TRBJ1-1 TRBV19 CASSIDWTTEAFF
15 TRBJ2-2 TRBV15 CATSRARTGTGELFF
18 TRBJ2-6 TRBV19 CASSTGTGFGSGANVLTF
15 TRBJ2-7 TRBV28 CASSFQRRISYEQYF
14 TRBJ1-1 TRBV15 CATSGRTGGTEAFF
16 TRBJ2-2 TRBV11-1 CASSPPKRGPTGELFF
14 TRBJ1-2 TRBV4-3 CASSQEGKGASYTF
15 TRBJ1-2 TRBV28 CASSLSGTGEKSYTF
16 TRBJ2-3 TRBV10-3 CAISVRGHPSTDTQYF
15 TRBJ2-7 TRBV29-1 CSVAGFGEVTYEQYF
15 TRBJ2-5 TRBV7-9 CASSLTGQPQETQYF
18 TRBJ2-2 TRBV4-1 CASSQESNSGKNTGELFF
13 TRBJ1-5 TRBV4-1 CASSQAQNQPQHF
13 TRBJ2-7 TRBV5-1 CASSLGPAYEQYF
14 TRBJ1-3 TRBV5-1 CASSPGESGNTIYF
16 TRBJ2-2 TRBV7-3 CASRNTLAGPTGELFF